The clone carrying this T cell receptor (beta chain) was counted between two and nine times. What it binds is unknown. V trimming: 5 bases; J trimming: 7 bases; junction bases outside the gene matches: 13. Per the germline V gene, CDR1 is SGHTA and CDR2 is FQGNSA. The CDR3 contains 15 residues. This entry comes from a study of cytomegalovirus exposure and HLA in healthy donors. Findings of the study overall: Productive status was seen about 90% or about 30% of the time for most TCR beta V segments in an earlier analysis. Reported performance of the classifier showed diagnosis of cytomegalovirus status with high specificity and sensitivity. The authors judged a highly shared variant cluster likely a sequencing artifact.

The primer mix had 60 Vbeta and 13 Jbeta primers. Measured with immunoSEQ multiplex PCR; TCRdb has only the in-frame clones, and not every one. The sample lists 190,000 or so clones, around 75% occurring once. V and J are TRBV7-2 and TRBJ2-5, with 7 positions matching TRBD2. The TCR comes from a male donor in good health and CMV-seropositive. The sequenced sample consisted of PBMCs. The CDR3 nucleotides read TGTGCCAGCAGCGGGAGGGCCGTTCTTGGGGTGACCCAGTACTTC. Translation: CASSGRAVLGVTQYF.